This TCR beta chain was captured by sequencing in a study of blood T cell repertoires in COVID-19. Across the study: COVID-19 samples collected from the United States, Italy and Spain covered acute and convalescent phases. From T cells, B-cell-depleted T cells, or PBMCs came the material, which was cDNA or gDNA.

Original handling: Reference gene primers were amplified, and this amplification served to estimate nucleated cell counts. Produced via immunoSEQ multiplex PCR; TCRdb's table is partial and in-frame only. Clone size and the V and J calls come from that table; the DNA yielded D and trimming. The sample holds approximately 170,000 clones; 85% to 90% are singletons and the top ten take roughly 4%. The CDR3 totals 14 residues. Trimming cost V 5 bases and J 5 bases, with 15 bases left between them. Germline values: CDR1 MNHEY, CDR2 SVGAGI. V usage is TRBV6-5 and J usage is TRBJ1-1; D is uncertain. The specimen sequenced was peripheral blood. The origin of this receptor is a woman in her seventies with acute or convalescent COVID-19. DNA of the CDR3: TGTGCCAGCAGTCTTGGGCCCCGTCGGACTGAAGCTTTCTTT. This translates into CASSLGPRRTEAFF.